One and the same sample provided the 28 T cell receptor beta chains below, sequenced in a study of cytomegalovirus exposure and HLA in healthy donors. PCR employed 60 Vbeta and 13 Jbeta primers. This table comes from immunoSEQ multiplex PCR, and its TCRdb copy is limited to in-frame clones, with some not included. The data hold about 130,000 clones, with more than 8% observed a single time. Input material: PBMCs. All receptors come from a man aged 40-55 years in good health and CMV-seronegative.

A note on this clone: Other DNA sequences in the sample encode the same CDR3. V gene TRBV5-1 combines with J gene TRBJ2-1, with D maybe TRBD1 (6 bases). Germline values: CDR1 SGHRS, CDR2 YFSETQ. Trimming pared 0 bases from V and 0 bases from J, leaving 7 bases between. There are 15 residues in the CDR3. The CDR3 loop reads CASSLEQGSYNEQFF. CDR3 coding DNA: TGCGCCAGCAGCTTGGAACAGGGCTCCTACAATGAGCAGTTCTTC.

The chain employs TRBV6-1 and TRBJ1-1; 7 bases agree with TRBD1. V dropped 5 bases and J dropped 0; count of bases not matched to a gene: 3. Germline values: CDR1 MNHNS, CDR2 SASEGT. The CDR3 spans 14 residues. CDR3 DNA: TGTGCCAGCAGTTGGACAGGAGTGAACACTGAAGCTTTCTTT. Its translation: CASSWTGVNTEAFF.

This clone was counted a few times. The CDR3 sequence is CASSKQRGSADTQYF. In nucleotides, the CDR3 is TGTGCCAGCAGCAAGCAAAGGGGTTCCGCAGATACGCAGTATTTT. This chain uses TRBV7-3 with TRBJ2-3, with D possibly matching TRBD1 (5 bases). The V gene's germline CDR1 is SGHTA and CDR2 FQGTGA. Trimming took 5 bases from V and 4 from J, leaving 16 bases between them. The CDR3 spans 15 residues.

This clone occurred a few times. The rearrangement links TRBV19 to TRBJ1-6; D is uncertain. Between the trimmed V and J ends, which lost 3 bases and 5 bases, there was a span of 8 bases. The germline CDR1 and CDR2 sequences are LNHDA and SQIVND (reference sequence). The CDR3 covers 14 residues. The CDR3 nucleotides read TGTGCCAGTAGTATTTTTGCAGATAATTCACCCCTCCACTTT. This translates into CASSIFADNSPLHF.

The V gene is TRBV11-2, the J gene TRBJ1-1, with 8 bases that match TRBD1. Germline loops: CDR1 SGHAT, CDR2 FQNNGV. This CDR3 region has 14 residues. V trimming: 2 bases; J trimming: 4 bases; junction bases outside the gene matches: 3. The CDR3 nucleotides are TGTGCCAGCAGCTTATCTGACAGGGGCACTGAAGCTTTCTTT. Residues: CASSLSDRGTEAFF.

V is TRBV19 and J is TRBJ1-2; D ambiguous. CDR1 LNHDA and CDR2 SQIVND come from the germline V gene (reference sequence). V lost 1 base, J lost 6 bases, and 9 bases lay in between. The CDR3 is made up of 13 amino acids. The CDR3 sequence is CASSIGGADGYTF. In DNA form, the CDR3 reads TGTGCCAGTAGTATAGGCGGCGCGGATGGCTACACCTTC.

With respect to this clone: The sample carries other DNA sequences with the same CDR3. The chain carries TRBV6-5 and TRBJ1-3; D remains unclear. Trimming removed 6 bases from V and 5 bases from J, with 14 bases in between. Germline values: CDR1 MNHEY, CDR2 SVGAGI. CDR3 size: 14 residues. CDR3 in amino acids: CASRASGFRNTIYF. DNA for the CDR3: TGTGCCAGCAGGGCGTCAGGCTTCCGAAACACCATATATTTT.

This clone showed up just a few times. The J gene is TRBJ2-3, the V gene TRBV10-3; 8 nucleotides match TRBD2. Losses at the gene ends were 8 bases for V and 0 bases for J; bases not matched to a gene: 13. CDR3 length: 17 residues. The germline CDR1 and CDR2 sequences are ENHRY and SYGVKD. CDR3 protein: CAISTAGGGASTDTQYF. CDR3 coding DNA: TGTGCCATCTCAACGGCGGGGGGTGGGGCTAGCACAGATACGCAGTATTTT.

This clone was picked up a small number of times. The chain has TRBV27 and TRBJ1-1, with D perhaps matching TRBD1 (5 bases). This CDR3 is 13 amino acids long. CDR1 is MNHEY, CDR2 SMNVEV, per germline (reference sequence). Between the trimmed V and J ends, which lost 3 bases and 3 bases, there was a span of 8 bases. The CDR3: CASSLRGDTEAFF. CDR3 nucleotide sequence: TGTGCCAGCAGTTTGCGGGGGGACACTGAAGCTTTCTTT.

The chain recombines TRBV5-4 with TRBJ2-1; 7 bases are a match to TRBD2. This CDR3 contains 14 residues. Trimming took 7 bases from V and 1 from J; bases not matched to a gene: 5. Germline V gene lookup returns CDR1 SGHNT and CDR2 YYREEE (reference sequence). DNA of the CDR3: TGTGCCAGCGGGCCGGGGGGATCCTACAATGAGCAGTTCTTC. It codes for CASGPGGSYNEQFF.

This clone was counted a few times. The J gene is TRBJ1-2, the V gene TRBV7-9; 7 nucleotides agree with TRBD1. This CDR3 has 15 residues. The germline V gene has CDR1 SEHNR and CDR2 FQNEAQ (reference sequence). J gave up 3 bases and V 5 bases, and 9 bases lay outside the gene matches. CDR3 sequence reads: CASSLTRDSDYGYTF. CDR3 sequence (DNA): TGTGCCAGCAGCCTGACCCGGGACAGCGACTATGGCTACACCTTC.

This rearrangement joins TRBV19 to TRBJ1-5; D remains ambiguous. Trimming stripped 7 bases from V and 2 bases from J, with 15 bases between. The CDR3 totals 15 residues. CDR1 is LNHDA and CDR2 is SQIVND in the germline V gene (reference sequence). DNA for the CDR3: TGTGCCAGTACCCTGTCGTCCGGGGGCAATCAGCCCCAGCATTTT. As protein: CASTLSSGGNQPQHF.

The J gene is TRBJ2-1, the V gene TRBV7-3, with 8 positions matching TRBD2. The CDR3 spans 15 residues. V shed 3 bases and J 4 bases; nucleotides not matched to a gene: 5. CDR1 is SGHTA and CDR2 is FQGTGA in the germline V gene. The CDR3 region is CASSLATSGYNEQFF. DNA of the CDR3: TGTGCCAGCAGCTTGGCCACTAGCGGTTACAATGAGCAGTTCTTC.

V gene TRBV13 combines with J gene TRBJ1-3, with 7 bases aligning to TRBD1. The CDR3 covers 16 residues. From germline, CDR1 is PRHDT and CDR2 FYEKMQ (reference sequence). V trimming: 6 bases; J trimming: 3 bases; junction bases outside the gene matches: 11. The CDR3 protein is CASSYRQGEFGNTIYF. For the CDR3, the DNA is TGTGCCAGCAGTTACCGACAGGGCGAGTTTGGAAACACCATATATTTT.

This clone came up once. The CDR3 reads CASSDDLGDTQYF. The DNA of the CDR3 is TGTGCCAGCAGTGATGACTTGGGAGATACGCAGTATTTT. The V gene is TRBV6-4, the J gene TRBJ2-3; D gene unclear. Per the germline V gene, CDR1 is MRHNA and CDR2 is SNTAGT. V gave up 3 bases and J gave up 5 bases, with 9 bases separating them. This CDR3 region has 13 residues.

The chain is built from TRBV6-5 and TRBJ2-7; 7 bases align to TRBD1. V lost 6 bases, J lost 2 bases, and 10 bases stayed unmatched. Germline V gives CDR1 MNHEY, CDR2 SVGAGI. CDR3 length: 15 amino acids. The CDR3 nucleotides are TGTGCCAGCAGCTCCGGGGACAGTCCGACCTACGAGCAGTACTTC. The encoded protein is CASSSGDSPTYEQYF.

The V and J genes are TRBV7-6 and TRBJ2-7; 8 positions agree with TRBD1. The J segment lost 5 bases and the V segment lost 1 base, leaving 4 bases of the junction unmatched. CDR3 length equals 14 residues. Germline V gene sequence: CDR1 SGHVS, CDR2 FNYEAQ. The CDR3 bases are TGTGCCAGCAGCTTAGGACAGGGGAGCCACGAGCAGTACTTC. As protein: CASSLGQGSHEQYF.

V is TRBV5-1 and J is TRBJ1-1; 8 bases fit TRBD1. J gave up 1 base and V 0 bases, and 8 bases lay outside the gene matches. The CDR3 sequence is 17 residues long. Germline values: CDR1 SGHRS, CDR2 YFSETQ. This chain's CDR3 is CASSLEDRDTSNTEAFF. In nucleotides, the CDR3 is TGCGCCAGCAGCTTGGAGGACAGGGATACATCGAACACTGAAGCTTTCTTT.

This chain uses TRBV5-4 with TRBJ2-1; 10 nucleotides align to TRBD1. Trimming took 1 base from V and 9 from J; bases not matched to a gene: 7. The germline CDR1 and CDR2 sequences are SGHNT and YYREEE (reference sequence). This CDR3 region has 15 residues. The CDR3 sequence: CASSLQGDRGGEQFF. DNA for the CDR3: TGTGCCAGCAGCTTGCAGGGGGACAGGGGTGGTGAGCAGTTCTTC.

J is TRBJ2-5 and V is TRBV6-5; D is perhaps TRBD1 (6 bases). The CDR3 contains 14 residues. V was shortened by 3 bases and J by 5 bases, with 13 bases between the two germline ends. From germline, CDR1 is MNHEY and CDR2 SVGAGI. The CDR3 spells CASSYNRVAETQYF. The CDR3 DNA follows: TGTGCCAGCAGTTATAACAGGGTGGCGGAGACCCAGTACTTC.

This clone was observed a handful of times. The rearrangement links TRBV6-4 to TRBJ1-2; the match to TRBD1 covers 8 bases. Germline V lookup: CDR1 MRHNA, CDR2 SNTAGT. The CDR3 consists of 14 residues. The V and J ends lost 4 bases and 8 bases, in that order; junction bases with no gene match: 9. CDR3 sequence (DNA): TGTGCCAGCAGTGCCATCGGACAGGGTGGAGGCTACACCTTC. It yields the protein CASSAIGQGGGYTF.

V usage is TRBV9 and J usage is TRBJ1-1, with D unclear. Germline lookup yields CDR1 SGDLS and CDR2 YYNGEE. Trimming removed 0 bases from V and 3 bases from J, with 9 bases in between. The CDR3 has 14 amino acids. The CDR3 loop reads CASSVGAGHTEAFF. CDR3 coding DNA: TGTGCCAGCAGCGTAGGGGCCGGCCACACTGAAGCTTTCTTT.

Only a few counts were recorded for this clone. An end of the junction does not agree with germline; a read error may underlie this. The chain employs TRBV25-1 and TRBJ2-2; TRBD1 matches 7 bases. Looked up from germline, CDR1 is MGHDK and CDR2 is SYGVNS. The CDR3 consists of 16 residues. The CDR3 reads CASSEPMTGPTGELFF. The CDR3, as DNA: TGTGCCAGTAGTGAACCTATGACAGGGCCCACCGGGGAGCTGTTTTTT.

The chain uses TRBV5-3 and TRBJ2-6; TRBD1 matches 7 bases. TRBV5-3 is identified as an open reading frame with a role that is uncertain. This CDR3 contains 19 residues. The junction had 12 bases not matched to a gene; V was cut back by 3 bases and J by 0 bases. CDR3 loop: CARSCSGTARSSGANVLTF. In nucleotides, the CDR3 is TGTGCCAGAAGCTGTTCCGGGACAGCGCGGAGCTCTGGGGCCAACGTCCTGACTTTC.

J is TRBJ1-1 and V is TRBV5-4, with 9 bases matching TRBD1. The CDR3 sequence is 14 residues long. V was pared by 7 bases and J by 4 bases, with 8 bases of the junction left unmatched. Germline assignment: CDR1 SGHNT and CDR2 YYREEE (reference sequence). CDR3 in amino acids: CASSARDRVTEAFF. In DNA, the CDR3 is TGTGCCAGCTCTGCCCGGGACAGGGTCACTGAAGCTTTCTTT.

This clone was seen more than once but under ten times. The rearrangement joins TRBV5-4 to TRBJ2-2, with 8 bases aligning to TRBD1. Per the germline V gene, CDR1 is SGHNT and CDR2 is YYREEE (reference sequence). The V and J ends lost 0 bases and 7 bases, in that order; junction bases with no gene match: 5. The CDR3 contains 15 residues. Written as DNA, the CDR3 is TGTGCCAGCAGCTTGGACAGGGGGGTTGGCGGGGAGCTGTTTTTT. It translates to CASSLDRGVGGELFF.

The CDR3 region is CASSSSGGINTGELFF. The CDR3 DNA follows: TGCGCCAGCAGCTCAAGCGGGGGGATTAACACCGGGGAGCTGTTTTTT. The gene calls are TRBV5-1 and TRBJ2-2; 9 bases line up with TRBD2. The ends lost 3 bases at V and 2 bases at J; junction bases unmatched: 5. The germline V gene has CDR1 SGHRS and CDR2 YFSETQ. This CDR3 spans 16 amino acids.

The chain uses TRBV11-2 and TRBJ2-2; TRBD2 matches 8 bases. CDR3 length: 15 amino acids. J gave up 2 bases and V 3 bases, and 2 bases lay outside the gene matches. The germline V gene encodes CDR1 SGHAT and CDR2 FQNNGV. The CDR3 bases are TGTGCCAGCAGCTTCGGGGGGGGCAACACCGGGGAGCTGTTTTTT. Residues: CASSFGGGNTGELFF.